The 26 T cell receptor beta chains below come from one sample, sequenced in a study of beta chain features in type 1 diabetes. Overall study findings and caveats: A moderate, significant TCRB CDR3 shortening appeared in type 1 diabetes across four CD4+ subsets.

Their cognate antigens are unknown. Isolated RNA was reverse transcribed in full, so expressed TCRB transcripts were sequenced. Clones were read by immunoSEQ multiplex PCR, and TCRdb kept only the in-frame ones, dropping some. Here the sample spans 600,000 to 700,000 clones, around an eighth being singletons. The specimen was naive CD4+ T cells from blood. These receptors came from a man aged 25-40 years with type 1 diabetes.

This clone has just a few counts. The chain uses TRBV15 and TRBJ1-6; 7 positions agree with TRBD1. The CDR3 has 17 amino acids. The J segment lost 7 bases and the V segment lost 1 base, leaving 10 bases of the junction unmatched. CDR1 LNHNV and CDR2 YYDKDF come from the germline V gene (reference sequence). CDR3 nucleotides: TGTGCCACCAGCAGAGGAGGGAAGGGGGCGACCAATTCACCCCTCCACTTT. This translates into CATSRGGKGATNSPLHF.

As to this clone: The sample contains more than one DNA sequence encoding this CDR3. The chain couples TRBV28 to TRBJ1-2, with 8 bases that match TRBD1. This CDR3 contains 13 residues. CDR1 is MDHEN, CDR2 SYDVKM, per germline. The ends lost 6 bases at V and 4 bases at J; junction bases unmatched: 4. This CDR3 is CASSPGGAYGYTF. CDR3 DNA: TGTGCCAGCAGCCCAGGGGGCGCCTATGGCTACACCTTC.

This clone was found a few times. The chain employs TRBV9 and TRBJ1-6; 7 positions agree with TRBD1. CDR3 length: 16 amino acids. V was clipped by 4 bases and J by 5 bases; unmatched bases: 9. Germline V gene sequence: CDR1 SGDLS, CDR2 YYNGEE. The CDR3 is CASSPAIGGNNSPLHF. DNA for the CDR3: TGTGCCAGCAGCCCCGCAATAGGGGGCAATAATTCACCCCTCCACTTT.

The table lists this clone with a few counts. V and J are TRBV6-6 and TRBJ1-1, with 9 bases that match TRBD1. The V and J ends lost 0 bases and 5 bases, in that order; junction bases with no gene match: 7. Per germline, CDR1 MNHNY and CDR2 SVGAGI (reference sequence). CDR3 length equals 16 residues. The CDR3 reads CASSYSPTGGTTEAFF. CDR3 nucleotide sequence: TGTGCCAGCAGTTACTCCCCGACAGGGGGAACAACTGAAGCTTTCTTT.

This rearrangement joins TRBV18 to TRBJ1-2; TRBD1 matches at 8 bases. CDR1 and CDR2 (germline): KGHSH, LQKENI. The CDR3 runs to 14 residues. J was trimmed by 6 bases and V by 8 bases; bases with no gene match: 11. The CDR3: CASHRGMGENGYTF. The CDR3 nucleotides read TGTGCCAGCCACAGGGGGATGGGCGAGAATGGCTACACCTTC.

The chain couples TRBV5-1 to TRBJ2-1; D gene unclear. There are 11 residues in the CDR3. Trimming shortened V by 4 bases and J by 7 bases, and 6 bases separated the two germline ends. Germline lookup yields CDR1 SGHRS and CDR2 YFSETQ. The CDR3 DNA sequence: TGCGCCAGCAGCCTGGGGAATGAGCAGTTCTTC. Translating it yields CASSLGNEQFF.

This clone came up a few times. Other nucleotide sequences from this sample produce the same CDR3. V usage is TRBV5-1 and J usage is TRBJ1-5; no firm D call. V lost 0 bases and J 7 bases, leaving 5 bases between the germline ends. This CDR3 spans 12 amino acids. From germline, CDR1 is SGHRS and CDR2 YFSETQ. DNA of the CDR3: TGCGCCAGCAGCTTGGAGGGCCAGCCCCAGCATTTT. This encodes CASSLEGQPQHF.

The CDR3 spells CAINPSGGNEQFF. DNA for the CDR3: TGTGCCATCAATCCTAGCGGGGGCAATGAGCAGTTCTTC. This chain links TRBV10-3 with TRBJ2-1, with 10 positions matching TRBD2. Germline assignment: CDR1 ENHRY and CDR2 SYGVKD. This CDR3 is built from 13 residues. The V segment lost 7 bases and the J segment 6 bases; nucleotides outside the gene matches: 3.

The chain uses TRBV23-1 and TRBJ2-7; TRBD1 aligns across 9 bases. TRBV23-1 counts as an open reading frame of uncertain function. This CDR3 contains 13 residues. V lost 9 bases to trimming and J lost 2 bases; unmatched junction nucleotides: 5. Here the CDR3 reads CARIDRGAYEQYF. Written as DNA, the CDR3 is TGCGCCAGGATAGACAGGGGGGCCTACGAGCAGTACTTC.

The chain has TRBV5-4 and TRBJ2-5; 7 bases agree with TRBD2. Germline V gene sequence: CDR1 SGHNT, CDR2 YYREEE (reference sequence). The CDR3 spans 13 residues. After removal of 1 base from V and 5 bases from J, the junction contained 2 bases not matched to a gene. The CDR3 DNA sequence: TGTGCCAGCAGCTTGCAGGGAGGGGAGACCCAGTACTTC. Its translation: CASSLQGGETQYF.

Only a few counts were recorded for this clone. The chain couples TRBV6-1 to TRBJ2-7; 8 bases match TRBD1. Germline V gene lookup returns CDR1 MNHNS and CDR2 SASEGT. The V segment lost 6 bases and the J segment 2 bases; nucleotides outside the gene matches: 6. This CDR3 is 14 amino acids long. This CDR3 reads CASRATGVTYEQYF. For the CDR3, the DNA is TGTGCCAGCAGGGCGACAGGGGTTACCTACGAGCAGTACTTC.

The chain combines TRBV11-3 with TRBJ2-7; no firm D call. Germline V gives CDR1 SGHNT, CDR2 YENEEA. V lost 2 bases and J 0 bases, leaving 11 bases between the germline ends. CDR3 length: 15 residues. CDR3 coding DNA: TGTGCCAGCAGCTTAATGGAAAGGAGCTCCTACGAGCAGTACTTC. Translating gives CASSLMERSSYEQYF.

This clone occurred a few times. The chain joins TRBV2 to TRBJ2-4; D is possibly TRBD1 or TRBD2 (6 bases each). Trimming cost V 2 bases and J 6 bases, with 20 bases left between them. The CDR3 covers 17 residues. Germline CDR1 and CDR2: SNHLY and FYNNEI. The CDR3 nucleotides read TGTGCCAGCAGTGAAACAAACTTTCGGGGGCAGGGAAACATTCAGTACTTC. Translated, it gives CASSETNFRGQGNIQYF.

V and J are TRBV15 and TRBJ2-7, with D perhaps TRBD1 (5 bases). V lost 3 bases and J 4 bases, leaving 10 bases between the germline ends. Germline CDR1 reads LNHNV; CDR2 reads YYDKDF (reference sequence). The CDR3 contains 13 residues. CDR3 residues: CATSRHQGYEQYF. The CDR3 DNA reads TGTGCCACCAGCAGGCACCAGGGTTACGAGCAGTACTTC.

There are a few counts of this clone. The chain carries TRBV19 and TRBJ2-5; no clear D gene. V shed 2 bases and J shed 5 bases, with 9 bases lying between them. CDR3 length: 13 amino acids. From germline, CDR1 is LNHDA and CDR2 SQIVND (reference sequence). The CDR3 region is CASSITPRETQYF. DNA of the CDR3: TGTGCCAGTAGTATAACTCCGAGGGAGACCCAGTACTTC.

This clone was detected a few times. The chain combines TRBV7-8 with TRBJ2-2; the match to TRBD2 covers 10 bases. Unmatched junction bases numbered 12, after V lost 4 bases and J lost 7 bases. Germline V gene sequence: CDR1 SGHVS, CDR2 FQNEAQ. This CDR3 has 17 amino acids. CDR3 DNA sequence: TGTGCCAGCAGCTCACCTAGCGGGGGCACTTGGGGCGGGGAGCTGTTTTTT. Protein sequence: CASSSPSGGTWGGELFF.

This rearrangement joins TRBV9 to TRBJ1-4; 9 bases align to TRBD1. CDR3 size: 14 residues. Germline CDR1 is SGDLS and CDR2 is YYNGEE. Trimming took 0 bases from V and 10 from J; bases not matched to a gene: 4. Here the CDR3 reads CASSVGDREGKLFF. CDR3 DNA: TGTGCCAGCAGCGTAGGGGACAGGGAAGGAAAACTGTTTTTT. The full variable domain, completed using reference TRBV9 and TRBJ1-4, is DSGVTQTPKHLITATGQRVTLRCSPRSGDLSVYWYQQSLDQGLQFLIQYYNGEERAKGNILERFSAQQFPDLHSELNLSSLELGDSALYFCASSVGDREGKLFFGSGTQLSVL.

The chain combines TRBV27 with TRBJ2-5; no definite D call. The V and J ends lost 4 bases and 4 bases respectively, with 10 bases between them. The germline gives CDR1 MNHEY, CDR2 SMNVEV (reference sequence). CDR3 length: 13 amino acids. DNA for the CDR3: TGTGCCAGCAGTTCCCCCCCTGGAGAGACCCAGTACTTC. Translated: CASSSPPGETQYF.

This clone has only a few counts. The rearrangement links TRBV2 to TRBJ1-6; D gene unclear. This CDR3 spans 12 amino acids. V lost 6 bases and J 7 bases, leaving 7 bases between the germline ends. Per germline, CDR1 SNHLY and CDR2 FYNNEI. CDR3 region: CASRPSNSPLHF. CDR3 nucleotide sequence: TGTGCCAGCAGGCCCAGCAATTCACCCCTCCACTTT.

The rearrangement links TRBV6-6 to TRBJ1-2; 7 positions match TRBD1. CDR1 is MNHNY and CDR2 is SVGAGI in the germline V gene (reference sequence). The J segment lost 4 bases and the V segment lost 6 bases, leaving 5 bases of the junction unmatched. The CDR3 totals 13 residues. The DNA of the CDR3 is TGTGCCAGCAGCCGACAGGGACGCTATGGCTACACCTTC. Protein product: CASSRQGRYGYTF.

This rearrangement joins TRBV11-3 to TRBJ1-5; no reliable D call. CDR3 length equals 14 residues. V lost 5 bases and J lost 5, with 13 bases in between. CDR1 is SGHNT, CDR2 YENEEA, per germline. CDR3 DNA sequence: TGTGCCAGCAGCCTGGGAGGGAAAGATCAGCCCCAGCATTTT. It encodes CASSLGGKDQPQHF. The full variable domain, completed using reference TRBV11-3 and TRBJ1-5, is EAGVVQSPRYKIIEKKQPVAFWCNPISGHNTLYWYLQNLGQGPELLIRYENEEAVDDSQLPKDRFSAERLKGVDSTLKIQPAELGDSAVYLCASSLGGKDQPQHFGDGTRLSIL.

For this clone: This sample also contains other DNA sequences that code for the same CDR3. J is TRBJ1-1 and V is TRBV2; D is possibly TRBD1 (6 bases). The CDR3 contains 14 residues. V was pared by 3 bases and J by 0 bases, with 8 bases between. The germline CDR1 and CDR2 sequences are SNHLY and FYNNEI. CDR3 protein: CASSDQGMNTEAFF. The CDR3 nucleotides are TGTGCCAGCAGTGATCAGGGGATGAACACTGAAGCTTTCTTT.

This clone occurred a few times. V usage is TRBV11-2 and J usage is TRBJ1-2; D gene ambiguous. The germline CDR1 and CDR2 sequences are SGHAT and FQNNGV. Deletions cut 5 bases from V and 2 bases from J, with 15 bases between. This CDR3 spans 15 amino acids. In nucleotides, the CDR3 is TGTGCCAGCAGCCCGGTAGGCACGGCGAACTATGGCTACACCTTC. Protein sequence: CASSPVGTANYGYTF.

This clone was observed a few times. The V call is TRBV9, the J call TRBJ1-5; D gene unclear. CDR3 size: 13 residues. With 3 bases removed from V and 7 bases from J, the gap between germline ends came to 11 bases. Germline CDR1 is SGDLS and CDR2 is YYNGEE. This CDR3 is CASSAALNQPQHF. The CDR3 DNA sequence: TGTGCCAGCAGCGCCGCCCTGAACCAGCCCCAGCATTTT. Drawing the rest from reference TRBV9 and TRBJ1-5, the complete variable domain is DSGVTQTPKHLITATGQRVTLRCSPRSGDLSVYWYQQSLDQGLQFLIQYYNGEERAKGNILERFSAQQFPDLHSELNLSSLELGDSALYFCASSAALNQPQHFGDGTRLSIL.

This clone turned up a few times. The sample holds other DNA sequences that translate to the same CDR3. This rearrangement joins TRBV30 to TRBJ2-5, with no clear D. The CDR3 is made up of 11 amino acids. Trimming removed 0 bases at V and 5 bases at J, with 4 bases between. CDR1 is GTSNPN and CDR2 is SVGIG in the germline V gene (reference sequence). CDR3 sequence (DNA): TGTGCCTGGAGTGTTTATGAGACCCAGTACTTC. This translates into CAWSVYETQYF.

The rearrangement uses TRBV5-1 and TRBJ2-2; 8 nucleotides match TRBD1. Germline V gene sequence: CDR1 SGHRS, CDR2 YFSETQ. V gave up 10 bases and J gave up 0 bases; unmatched junction bases: 5. The CDR3 contains 14 residues. CDR3 amino acids: CACTDRANTGELFF. The CDR3 DNA is TGCGCCTGTACGGACAGGGCGAACACCGGGGAGCTGTTTTTT.